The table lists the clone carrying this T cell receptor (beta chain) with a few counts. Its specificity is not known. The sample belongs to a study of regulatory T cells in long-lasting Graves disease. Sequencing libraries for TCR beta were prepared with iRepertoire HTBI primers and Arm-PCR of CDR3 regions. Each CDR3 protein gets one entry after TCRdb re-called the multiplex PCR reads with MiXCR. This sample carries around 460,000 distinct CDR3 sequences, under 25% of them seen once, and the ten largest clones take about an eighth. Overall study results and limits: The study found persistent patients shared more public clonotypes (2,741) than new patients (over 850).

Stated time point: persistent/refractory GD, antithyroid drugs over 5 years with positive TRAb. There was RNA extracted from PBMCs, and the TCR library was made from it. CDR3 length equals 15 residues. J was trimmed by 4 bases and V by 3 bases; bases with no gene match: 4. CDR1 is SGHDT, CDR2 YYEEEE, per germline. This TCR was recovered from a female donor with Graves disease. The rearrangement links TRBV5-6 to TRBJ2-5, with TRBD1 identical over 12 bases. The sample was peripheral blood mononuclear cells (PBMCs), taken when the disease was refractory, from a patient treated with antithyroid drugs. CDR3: CASSYRDRGRETQYF. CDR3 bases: TGTGCCAGCAGCTACCGGGACAGGGGGCGAGAGACCCAGTACTTC. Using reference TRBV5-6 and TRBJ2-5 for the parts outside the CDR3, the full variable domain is DAGVTQSPTHLIKTRGQQVTLRCSPKSGHDTVSWYQQALGQGPQFIFQYYEEEERQRGNFPDRFSGHQFPNYSSELNVNALLLGDSALYLCASSYRDRGRETQYFGPGTRLLVL.